This T cell receptor beta chain is from a study of control samples from healthy donors and cancer patients. Germline assignment: CDR1 LGHNT and CDR2 FRNRAP. The CDR3 totals 21 residues. V was shortened by 0 bases and J by 3 bases, with 24 bases between the two germline ends. Assay used: immunoSEQ multiplex PCR; TCRdb lists only in-frame clones, some missing. The sample lists 100,000 to 150,000 clones, 75% to 95% seen once, with roughly 2.7% in the top ten. The sample taken for sequencing was blood. The receptor comes from a man aged 35 to 55 in good health. V gene TRBV12-5 combines with J gene TRBJ2-6, with D perhaps matching TRBD2 (5 bases). CDR3 sequence: CASGLVRGSASDPRGANVLTF. The DNA of the CDR3 is TGTGCTAGTGGTTTGGTACGCGGGTCAGCCTCTGACCCGCGTGGGGCCAACGTCCTGACTTTC.